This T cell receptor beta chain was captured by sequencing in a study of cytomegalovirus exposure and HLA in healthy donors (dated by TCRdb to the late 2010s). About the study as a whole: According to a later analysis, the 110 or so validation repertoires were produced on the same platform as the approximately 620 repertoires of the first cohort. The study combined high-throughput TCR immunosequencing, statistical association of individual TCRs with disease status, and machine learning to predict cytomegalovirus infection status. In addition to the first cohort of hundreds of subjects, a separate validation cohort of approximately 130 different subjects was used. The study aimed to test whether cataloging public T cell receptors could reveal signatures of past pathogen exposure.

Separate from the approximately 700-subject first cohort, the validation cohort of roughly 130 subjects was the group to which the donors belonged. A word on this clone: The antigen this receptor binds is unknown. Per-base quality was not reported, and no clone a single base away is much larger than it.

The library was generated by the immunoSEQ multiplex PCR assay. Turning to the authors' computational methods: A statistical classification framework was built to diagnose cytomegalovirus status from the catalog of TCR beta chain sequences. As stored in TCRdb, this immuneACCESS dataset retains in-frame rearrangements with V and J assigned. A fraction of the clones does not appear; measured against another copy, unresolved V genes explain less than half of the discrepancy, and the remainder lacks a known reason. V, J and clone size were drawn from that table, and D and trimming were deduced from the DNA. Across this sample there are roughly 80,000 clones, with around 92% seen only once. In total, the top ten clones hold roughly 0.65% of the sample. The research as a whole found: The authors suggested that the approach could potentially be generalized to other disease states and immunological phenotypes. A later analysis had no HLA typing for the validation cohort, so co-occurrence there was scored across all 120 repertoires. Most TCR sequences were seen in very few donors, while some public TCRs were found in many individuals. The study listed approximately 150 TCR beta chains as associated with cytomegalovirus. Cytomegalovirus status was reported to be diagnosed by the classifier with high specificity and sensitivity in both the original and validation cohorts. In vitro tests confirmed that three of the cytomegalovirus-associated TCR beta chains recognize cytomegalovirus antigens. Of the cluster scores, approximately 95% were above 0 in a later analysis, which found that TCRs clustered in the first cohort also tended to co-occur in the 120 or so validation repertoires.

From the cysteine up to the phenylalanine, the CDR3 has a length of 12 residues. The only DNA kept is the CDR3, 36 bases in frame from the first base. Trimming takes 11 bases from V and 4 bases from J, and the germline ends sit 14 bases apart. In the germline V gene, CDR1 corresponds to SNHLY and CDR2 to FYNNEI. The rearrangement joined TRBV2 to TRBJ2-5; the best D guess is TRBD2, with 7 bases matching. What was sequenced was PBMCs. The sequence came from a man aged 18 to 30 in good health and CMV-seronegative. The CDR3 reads CAGHREGETQYF. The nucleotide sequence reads TGTGCCGGGCACAGGGAGGGAGAGACCCAGTACTTC.